This TCR beta chain emerged from a study of T cell changes during pregnancy in multiple sclerosis (dated by TCRdb to the late 2010s). Regarding the research as a whole: The study looked at changes in the T cell repertoire across pregnancy in women with multiple sclerosis.

Libraries were constructed by the immunoSEQ multiplex PCR assay. TCRdb obtained this table from immuneACCESS and retained in-frame rearrangements with V and J assigned. These tables miss some clones; where compared with another copy, unresolved V genes account for less than half of the shortfall, and the remainder is unexplained. For this sample there are tens of thousands of clones; around 90% appear just once. The ten largest account for about 3.8% of the sample. With regard to this clone: Its antigen target is currently unknown. No base quality values were provided; no much bigger clone lies one nucleotide off.

The CDR3 contains 17 residues, cysteine and phenylalanine counted. Of all the DNA, just the CDR3 is kept, 51 bases in frame from base 1. The germline V gene encodes CDR1 SGDLS and CDR2 YYNGEE. The germline V end is reduced by 4 bases and the J end by 3 bases; junction bases left unmatched: 13. This clonotype was obtained from a female donor with multiple sclerosis, enrolled in a pregnancy study. The chain is made from TRBV9 and TRBJ1-1, and 9 bases in between align with TRBD1. The sequenced sample was CD8+ T cells from peripheral blood mononuclear cells, obtained in the third trimester of pregnancy. The CDR3: CASSSHRDRVLDTEAFF. The DNA sequence is as follows: TGTGCCAGCAGCTCACACCGGGACAGGGTTTTGGACACTGAAGCTTTCTTT.